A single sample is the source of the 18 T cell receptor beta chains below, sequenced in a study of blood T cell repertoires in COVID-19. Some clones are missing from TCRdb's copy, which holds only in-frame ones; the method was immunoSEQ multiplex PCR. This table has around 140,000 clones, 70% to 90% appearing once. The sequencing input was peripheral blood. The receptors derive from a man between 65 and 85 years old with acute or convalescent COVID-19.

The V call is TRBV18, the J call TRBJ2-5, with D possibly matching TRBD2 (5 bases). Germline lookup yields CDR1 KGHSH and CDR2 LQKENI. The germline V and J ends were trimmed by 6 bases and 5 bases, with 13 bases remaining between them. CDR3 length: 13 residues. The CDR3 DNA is TGTGCCAGCTCCCCGGGGTCCCAGGAGACCCAGTACTTC. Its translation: CASSPGSQETQYF.

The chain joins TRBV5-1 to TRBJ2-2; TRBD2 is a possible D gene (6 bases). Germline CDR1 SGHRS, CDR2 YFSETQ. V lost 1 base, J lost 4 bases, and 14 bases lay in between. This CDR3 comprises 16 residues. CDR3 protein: CASSLSSGLRTGELFF. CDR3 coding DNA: TGCGCCAGCAGCTTGAGTTCGGGACTCCGCACCGGGGAGCTGTTTTTT.

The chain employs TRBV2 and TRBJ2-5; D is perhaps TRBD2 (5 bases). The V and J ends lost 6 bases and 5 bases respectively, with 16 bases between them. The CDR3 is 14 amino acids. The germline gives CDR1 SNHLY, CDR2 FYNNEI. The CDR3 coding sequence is TGTGCCAGCAGCCCGGCGGAGCGGAGGGAGACCCAGTACTTC. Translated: CASSPAERRETQYF.

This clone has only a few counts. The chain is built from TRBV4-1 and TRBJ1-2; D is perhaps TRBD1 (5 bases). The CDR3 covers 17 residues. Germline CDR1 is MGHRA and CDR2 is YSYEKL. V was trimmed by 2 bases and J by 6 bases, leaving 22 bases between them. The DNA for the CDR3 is TGCGCCAGCAGCCAAATAGCTAGAGGACCAGGGAGGGATGGCTACACCTTC. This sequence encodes CASSQIARGPGRDGYTF.

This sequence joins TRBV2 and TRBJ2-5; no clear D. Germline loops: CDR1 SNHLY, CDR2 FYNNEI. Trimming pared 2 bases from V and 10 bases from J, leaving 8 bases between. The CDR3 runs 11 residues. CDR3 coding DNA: TGTGCCAGCAGTGAAAAGCCGGTCCAGTACTTC. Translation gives CASSEKPVQYF.

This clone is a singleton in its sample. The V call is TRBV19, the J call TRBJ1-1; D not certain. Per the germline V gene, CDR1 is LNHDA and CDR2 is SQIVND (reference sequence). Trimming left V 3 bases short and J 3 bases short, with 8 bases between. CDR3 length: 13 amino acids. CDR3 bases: TGTGCCAGTAGTATGGTAACAGACACTGAAGCTTTCTTT. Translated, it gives CASSMVTDTEAFF.

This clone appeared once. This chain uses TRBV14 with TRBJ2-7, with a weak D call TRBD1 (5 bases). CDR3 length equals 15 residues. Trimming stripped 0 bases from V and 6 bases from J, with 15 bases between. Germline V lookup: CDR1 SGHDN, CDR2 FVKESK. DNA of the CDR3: TGTGCCAGCAGCCAAGATCGAACAGGATCTGCCGAGCAGTACTTC. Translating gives CASSQDRTGSAEQYF.

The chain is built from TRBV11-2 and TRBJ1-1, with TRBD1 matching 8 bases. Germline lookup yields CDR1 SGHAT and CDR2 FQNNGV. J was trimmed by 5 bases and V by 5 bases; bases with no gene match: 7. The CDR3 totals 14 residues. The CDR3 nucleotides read TGTGCCAGCAGCGCCAGGGGGCAGGGGACTGAAGCTTTCTTT. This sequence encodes CASSARGQGTEAFF.

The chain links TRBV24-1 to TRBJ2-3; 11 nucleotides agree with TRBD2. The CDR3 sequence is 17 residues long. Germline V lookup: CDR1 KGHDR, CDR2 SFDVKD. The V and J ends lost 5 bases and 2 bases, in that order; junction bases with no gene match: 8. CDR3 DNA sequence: TGTGCCACCAGTGGCTCCAAACTAGCGGGGGACACAGATACGCAGTATTTT. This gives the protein CATSGSKLAGDTDTQYF.

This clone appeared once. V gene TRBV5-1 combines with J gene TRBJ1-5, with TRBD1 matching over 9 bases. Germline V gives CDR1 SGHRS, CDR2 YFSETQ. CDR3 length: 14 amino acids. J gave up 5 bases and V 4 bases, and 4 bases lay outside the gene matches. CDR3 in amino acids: CASSPDRGDQPQHF. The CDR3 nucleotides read TGCGCCAGCAGCCCGGACAGGGGAGATCAGCCCCAGCATTTT. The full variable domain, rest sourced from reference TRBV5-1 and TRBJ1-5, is KAGVTQTPRYLIKTRGQQVTLSCSPISGHRSVSWYQQTPGQGLQFLFEYFSETQRNKGNFPGRFSGRQFSNSRSEMNVSTLELGDSALYLCASSPDRGDQPQHFGDGTRLSIL.

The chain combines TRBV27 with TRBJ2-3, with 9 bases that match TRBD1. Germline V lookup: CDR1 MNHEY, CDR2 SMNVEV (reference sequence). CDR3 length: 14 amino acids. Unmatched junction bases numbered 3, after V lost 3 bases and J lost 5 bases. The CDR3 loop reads CASSLTGGGDTQYF. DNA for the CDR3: TGTGCCAGCAGTTTGACAGGGGGAGGAGATACGCAGTATTTT.

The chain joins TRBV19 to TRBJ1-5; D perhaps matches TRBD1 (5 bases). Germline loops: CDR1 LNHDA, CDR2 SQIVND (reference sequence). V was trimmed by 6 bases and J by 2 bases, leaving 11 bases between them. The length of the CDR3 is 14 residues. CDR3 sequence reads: CASSKGVGNQPQHF. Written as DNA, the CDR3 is TGTGCCAGTAGCAAAGGGGTGGGCAATCAGCCCCAGCATTTT. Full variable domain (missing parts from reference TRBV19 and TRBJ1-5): DGGITQSPKYLFRKEGQNVTLSCEQNLNHDAMYWYRQDPGQGLRLIYYSQIVNDFQKGDIAEGYSVSREKKESFPLTVTSAQKNPTAFYLCASSKGVGNQPQHFGDGTRLSIL.

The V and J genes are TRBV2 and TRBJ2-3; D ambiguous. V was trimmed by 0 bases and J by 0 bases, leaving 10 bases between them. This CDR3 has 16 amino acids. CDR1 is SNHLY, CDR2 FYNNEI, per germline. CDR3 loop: CASSEAKTGSTDTQYF. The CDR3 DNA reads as TGTGCCAGCAGTGAAGCGAAGACGGGTAGCACAGATACGCAGTATTTT.

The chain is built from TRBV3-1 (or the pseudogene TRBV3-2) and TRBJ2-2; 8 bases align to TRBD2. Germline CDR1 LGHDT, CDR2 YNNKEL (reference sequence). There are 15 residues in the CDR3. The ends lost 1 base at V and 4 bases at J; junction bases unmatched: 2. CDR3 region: CASSQGLAFTGELFF. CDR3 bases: TGTGCCAGCAGCCAAGGACTAGCGTTCACCGGGGAGCTGTTTTTT.

The CDR3 nucleotides read TGCAGCGTTTCCGACAGCTCCTATAATTCACCCCTCCACTTT. It encodes CSVSDSSYNSPLHF. The V gene is TRBV29-1, the J gene TRBJ1-6; TRBD1 is a possible D gene (5 bases). Between the trimmed V and J ends, which lost 5 bases and 0 bases, there was a span of 8 bases. In germline, CDR1 is SQVTM, CDR2 ANQGSEA. This CDR3 region has 14 residues.

The CDR3 is CASSLTGDSFPYEQYF. CDR3 bases: TGTGCCAGCAGCTTGACTGGGGACAGTTTTCCGTACGAGCAGTACTTC. V gene TRBV11-2 combines with J gene TRBJ2-7; TRBD1 matches 7 bases. This CDR3 has 16 residues. The V segment lost 3 bases and the J segment 4 bases; nucleotides outside the gene matches: 12. Germline V CDR1 and CDR2: SGHAT, FQNNGV. The entire variable domain, with the rest obtained from reference TRBV11-2 and TRBJ2-7, is as follows: EAGVAQSPRYKIIEKRQSVAFWCNPISGHATLYWYQQILGQGPKLLIQFQNNGVVDDSQLPKDRFSAERLKGVDSTLKIQPAKLEDSAVYLCASSLTGDSFPYEQYFGPGTRLTVT.

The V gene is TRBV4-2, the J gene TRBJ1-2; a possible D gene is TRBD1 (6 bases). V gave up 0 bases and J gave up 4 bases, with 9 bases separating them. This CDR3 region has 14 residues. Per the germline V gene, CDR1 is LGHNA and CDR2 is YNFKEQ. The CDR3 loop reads CASSQEEQGYGYTF. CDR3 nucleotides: TGTGCCAGCAGCCAAGAAGAACAGGGCTATGGCTACACCTTC.

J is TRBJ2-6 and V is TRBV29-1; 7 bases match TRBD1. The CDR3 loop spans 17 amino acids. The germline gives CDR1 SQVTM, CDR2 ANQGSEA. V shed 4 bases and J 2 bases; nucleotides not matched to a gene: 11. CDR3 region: CSVVVWQGDTGANVLTF. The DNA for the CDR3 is TGCAGCGTTGTAGTTTGGCAGGGGGACACTGGGGCCAACGTCCTGACTTTC.